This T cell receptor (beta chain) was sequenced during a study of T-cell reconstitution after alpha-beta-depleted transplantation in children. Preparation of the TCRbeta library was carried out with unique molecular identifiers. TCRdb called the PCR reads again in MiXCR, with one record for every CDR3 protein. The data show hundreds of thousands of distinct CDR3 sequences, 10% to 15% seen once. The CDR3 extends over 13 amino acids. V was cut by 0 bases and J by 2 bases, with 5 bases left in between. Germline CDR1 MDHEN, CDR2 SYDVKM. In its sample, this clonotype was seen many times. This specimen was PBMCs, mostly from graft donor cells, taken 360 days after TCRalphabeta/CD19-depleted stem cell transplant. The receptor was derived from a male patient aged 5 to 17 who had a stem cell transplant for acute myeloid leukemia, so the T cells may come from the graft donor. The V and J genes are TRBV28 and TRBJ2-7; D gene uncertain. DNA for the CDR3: TGTGCCAGCAGTTTATGGGGGACCTACGAGCAGTACTTC. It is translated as CASSLWGTYEQYF.